Shown below are 31 T cell receptor beta chains from a single sample sequenced in a study of blood T cells in healthy people across ages. A second PCR of roughly 7 to 11 cycles used a sample-barcoded 5' primer and a J-beta primer mix. TCRdb passed the 5' RACE reads through MiXCR, listing each CDR3 protein once. The table includes some 1.5 million distinct CDR3 sequences, about 28% detected once. The sequencing sample was made of blood. The receptors originated from a woman aged 25 to 39 in good health.

This clonotype was found a few times. V and J are TRBV28 and TRBJ2-7; D not resolved. Looked up from germline, CDR1 is MDHEN and CDR2 is SYDVKM. This CDR3 has 11 amino acids. Trimming removed 6 bases from V and 5 bases from J, with 8 bases in between. The CDR3: CASRLLNEQYF. The CDR3 coding sequence is TGTGCCAGCAGGTTACTTAACGAGCAGTACTTC.

This chain links TRBV12-3 or TRBV12-4 with TRBJ2-2; D is possibly TRBD2 (6 bases). This CDR3 has 13 amino acids. Trimming removed 6 bases from V and 6 bases from J, with 11 bases in between. As DNA, the CDR3 is TGTGCCAGCAGCCCGGGGACTGCCGGGGAGCTGTTTTTT. This gives the protein CASSPGTAGELFF.

The J gene is TRBJ1-5, the V gene TRBV3-1; D remains unclear. Germline CDR1 reads LGHDT; CDR2 reads YNNKEL (reference sequence). CDR3 length: 14 amino acids. V lost 0 bases to trimming and J lost 6 bases, with 9 bases between them. CDR3 coding DNA: TGTGCCAGCAGCCAAGAGCCCGGGAGTCAGCCCCAGCATTTT. Its protein product is CASSQEPGSQPQHF.

A remark on this clonotype: This may be a read error, as it is one base from a much larger clone. This chain connects TRBV7-6 to TRBJ2-3; possibly TRBD2 for D (6 bases). The CDR3 extends over 16 amino acids. Trimming shortened V by 4 bases and J by 6 bases, and 20 bases separated the two germline ends. Looked up from germline, CDR1 is SGHVS and CDR2 is FNYEAQ. CDR3 sequence: CASSYPGTGGTDTQYF. The DNA for the CDR3 is TGTGCCAGCAGCTACCCCGGGACTGGCGGGACCGATACGCAGTATTTT.

The rearrangement uses TRBV25-1 and TRBJ2-3; D might be TRBD1 (5 bases). Germline V gene sequence: CDR1 MGHDK, CDR2 SYGVNS. CDR3 length equals 14 residues. V was shortened by 3 bases and J by 5 bases, with 12 bases between the two germline ends. CDR3 amino acids: CASSDDAGLDTQYF. The CDR3 DNA sequence: TGTGCCAGCAGTGACGACGCAGGGTTAGATACGCAGTATTTT.

This clonotype has at least ten counts. V usage is TRBV29-1 and J usage is TRBJ1-1, with no clear D. This CDR3 spans 12 amino acids. Germline V gene lookup returns CDR1 SQVTM and CDR2 ANQGSEA. The germline V and J ends were trimmed by 4 bases and 2 bases, with 8 bases remaining between them. The CDR3 protein is CSVGAVNTEAFF. In DNA form, the CDR3 reads TGCAGCGTTGGGGCGGTAAACACTGAAGCTTTCTTT.

A few counts support this clonotype. The CDR3 coding sequence is TGCAGTGCTACTGGCGGGGGCCTATACACAGATACGCAGTATTTT. It codes for CSATGGGLYTDTQYF. The V gene is TRBV20-1, the J gene TRBJ2-3, with D possibly TRBD2 on 7 matching bases. The germline V and J ends were trimmed by 4 bases and 2 bases, with 16 bases remaining between them. The CDR3 runs to 15 residues. Germline V lookup: CDR1 DFQATT, CDR2 SNEGSKA (reference sequence).

This clonotype was observed many times. The chain combines TRBV9 with TRBJ2-1; 9 bases are shared with TRBD1. V dropped 4 bases and J dropped 6; count of bases not matched to a gene: 8. The CDR3 runs to 15 residues. CDR1 and CDR2 (germline): SGDLS, YYNGEE. The CDR3 DNA reads TGTGCCAGCAGCCTGGGACAGGGTTCGCGCAATGAGCAGTTCTTC. Protein sequence: CASSLGQGSRNEQFF.

This clonotype has just a few counts. The chain is built from TRBV7-2 and TRBJ1-2, with D maybe TRBD1 (6 bases). Per germline, CDR1 SGHTA and CDR2 FQGNSA. There are 13 residues in the CDR3. The V gene lost 6 bases and the J gene lost 8 bases, with 16 bases spanning the gap. Here the CDR3 reads CASSPSGVNGYTF. CDR3 DNA: TGTGCCAGCAGTCCTTCAGGGGTGAACGGCTACACCTTC.

As regards this clonotype: One end of the junction fails to match germline, which may point to a read error. The V gene is TRBV28, the J gene TRBJ2-4; no clear D gene. The J call may be faulty, since TRBJ2-5 better matches the DNA end. CDR1 and CDR2 from the germline V gene are MDHEN and SYDVKM. The CDR3 covers 13 residues. The DNA of the CDR3 is TGCGCCAGCAGTCACGACACTTTAGAGACCCAGTACTTC. As protein: CASSHDTLETQYF.

This clonotype was detected only a few times. This chain connects TRBV6-2 or TRBV6-3 to TRBJ1-1; D is possibly TRBD1 (6 bases). This CDR3 is built from 13 residues. Per germline, CDR1 MNHEY and CDR2 SVGEGT. Trimming left V 6 bases short and J 6 bases short, with 14 bases between. The CDR3 sequence: CASSQGMGAEAFF. The CDR3 region has the DNA TGTGCCAGCAGCCAGGGGATGGGGGCTGAAGCTTTCTTT.

This clonotype occurred a few times. The chain combines TRBV9 with TRBJ1-5; D possibly corresponds to TRBD1 (5 bases). CDR3 length: 15 amino acids. Per the germline V gene, CDR1 is SGDLS and CDR2 is YYNGEE. The V end lost 0 bases, the J end lost 2 bases, and 9 bases lay between the germline ends. The CDR3 DNA reads TGTGCCAGCAGCGTAGGTCAGGGCGGCAATCAGCCCCAGCATTTT. This sequence encodes CASSVGQGGNQPQHF.

This rearrangement joins TRBV7-2 to TRBJ2-1, with D hard to call. The V and J ends lost 5 bases and 12 bases respectively, with 17 bases between them. Per the germline V gene, CDR1 is SGHTA and CDR2 is FQGNSA. CDR3 size: 13 residues. The CDR3 DNA sequence: TGTGCCAGCAGCATAGAATCCGGCAGGATGCAGTTCTTC. Residues: CASSIESGRMQFF.

The rearrangement uses TRBV20-1 and TRBJ2-1; the D is unclear. V was cut by 5 bases and J by 0 bases, with 8 bases left in between. The CDR3 has 13 residues. CDR1 DFQATT and CDR2 SNEGSKA come from the germline V gene (reference sequence). CDR3 region: CSAQPLSYNEQFF. CDR3 in DNA: TGCAGTGCTCAGCCCCTCTCCTACAATGAGCAGTTCTTC.

This clonotype was recorded many times. The DNA of the CDR3 is TGCGCCAGCAGCCAAGATACCCACAGGGGTGGCTACGAGCAGTACTTC. This gives the protein CASSQDTHRGGYEQYF. The gene calls are TRBV4-1 and TRBJ2-7, with 7 nucleotides matching TRBD1. The CDR3 totals 16 residues. Per the germline V gene, CDR1 is MGHRA and CDR2 is YSYEKL. V lost 0 bases to trimming and J lost 3 bases; unmatched junction nucleotides: 8.

This clonotype has a count of ten or more. The chain joins TRBV10-2 to TRBJ2-3; unclear D gene. V was shortened by 3 bases and J by 2 bases, with 6 bases between the two germline ends. Germline CDR1 is WSHSY and CDR2 is SAAADI. The CDR3 spans 13 residues. The CDR3 DNA sequence: TGCGCCAGCAGTGATCGCGCCACAGATACGCAGTATTTT. Translation gives CASSDRATDTQYF.

This clonotype was detected many times. This chain joins TRBV6-1 and TRBJ2-6, with D unclear. Germline CDR1 reads MNHNS; CDR2 reads SASEGT. V shed 3 bases and J shed 4 bases, with 10 bases lying between them. The CDR3 runs 15 residues. CDR3: CASSDSGSGANVLTF. The CDR3 DNA sequence: TGTGCCAGCAGTGACAGTGGGTCCGGGGCCAACGTCCTGACTTTC.

Regarding this clonotype: One junction end disagrees with the germline gene, perhaps due to a read error. This chain's CDR3 is CASLPGTEETQYF. CDR3 in DNA: TGTGCCAGCTTACCAGGGACCGAAGAGACCCAGTACTTC. V and J are TRBV18 and TRBJ2-5, with D perhaps assigned TRBD1 or TRBD2 (5 bases each). This CDR3 has 13 residues. Germline V gene sequence: CDR1 KGHSH, CDR2 LQKENI.

This chain joins TRBV12-3 or TRBV12-4 and TRBJ2-3; 9 nucleotides align to TRBD1. The CDR3 consists of 15 residues. Trimming cost V 6 bases and J 6 bases; bases outside gene matches: 10. The CDR3 reads CASRPGQGGGDTQYF. The CDR3 DNA sequence: TGTGCCAGCAGACCGGGACAGGGAGGTGGGGATACGCAGTATTTT.

This clonotype showed up just a few times. This sequence joins TRBV6-2 or TRBV6-3 and TRBJ2-4; TRBD1 agrees at 8 bases. This CDR3 is built from 16 residues. Germline V gives CDR1 MNHEY, CDR2 SVGEGT. V was pared by 5 bases and J by 7 bases, with 13 bases of the junction left unmatched. The CDR3 nucleotides read TGTGCCAGCAGTCCCCAGGGGGCGGTGGCCTTGAACATTCAGTACTTC. This encodes CASSPQGAVALNIQYF.

This clonotype appeared many times. This chain links TRBV28 with TRBJ2-5, with TRBD2 identical over 9 bases. The CDR3 has 17 amino acids. The germline V gene encodes CDR1 MDHEN and CDR2 SYDVKM. The J segment lost 2 bases and the V segment lost 6 bases, leaving 13 bases of the junction unmatched. The CDR3 coding sequence is TGTGCCAGCAGGACCCGGGGGAGCGGGGGGTCGCAAGAGACCCAGTACTTC. It yields the protein CASRTRGSGGSQETQYF.

The chain has TRBV2 and TRBJ2-7; 12 nucleotides align to TRBD1. The CDR3 consists of 14 residues. Per the germline V gene, CDR1 is SNHLY and CDR2 is FYNNEI. V shed 6 bases, J shed 6 bases, and the junction held 6 bases outside the gene matches. This chain's CDR3 is CASREGQGAIEQYF. The CDR3 DNA is TGTGCCAGCAGAGAGGGACAGGGGGCTATCGAGCAGTACTTC.

This clonotype was recorded a few times. V usage is TRBV5-1 and J usage is TRBJ2-7; 16 nucleotides align to TRBD2. The trim removed 3 bases at V and 7 bases at J, leaving 7 bases unmatched. CDR1 and CDR2 from the germline V gene are SGHRS and YFSETQ. CDR3 size: 16 residues. The CDR3 DNA reads TGCGCCAGCAGCTCGGGACTAGCGGGAGGGCGTGTGGAGCAGTACTTC. The encoded protein is CASSSGLAGGRVEQYF.

This clonotype was detected a few times. The chain employs TRBV29-1 and TRBJ1-4; D is uncertain. Per the germline V gene, CDR1 is SQVTM and CDR2 is ANQGSEA. The CDR3 extends over 9 amino acids. V lost 4 bases, J lost 8 bases, and 2 bases lay in between. CDR3 DNA: TGCAGCGTTGTGGAAAAACTGTTTTTT. Residues: CSVVEKLFF.

There are a few counts of this clonotype. The gene calls are TRBV20-1 and TRBJ2-1; 15 bases match TRBD2. The ends lost 6 bases at V and 6 bases at J; junction bases unmatched: 6. Germline CDR1 is DFQATT and CDR2 is SNEGSKA (reference sequence). The CDR3 has 15 residues. This CDR3 reads CSARTSGGAFNEQFF. DNA for the CDR3: TGCAGTGCCCGGACTAGCGGGGGGGCCTTCAATGAGCAGTTCTTC.

The chain employs TRBV10-3 and TRBJ1-2; D is undetermined. The CDR3 has 13 residues. V was shortened by 7 bases and J by 5 bases, with 14 bases between the two germline ends. Germline loops: CDR1 ENHRY, CDR2 SYGVKD. The CDR3 loop is CAITKRSDYGYTF. The CDR3 DNA reads TGTGCCATCACGAAGAGATCCGATTATGGCTACACCTTC.

V and J are TRBV20-1 and TRBJ2-5; 11 positions agree with TRBD1. This CDR3 has 16 amino acids. V was clipped by 8 bases and J by 4 bases; unmatched bases: 15. Germline lookup yields CDR1 DFQATT and CDR2 SNEGSKA (reference sequence). The CDR3 reads CSTTKGLGQGVETQYF. DNA for the CDR3: TGCAGTACCACGAAGGGACTGGGACAGGGGGTAGAGACCCAGTACTTC.

Notes on this clonotype: An end of the junction does not agree with germline; a read error may underlie this. The chain uses TRBV5-1 and TRBJ2-1; D is perhaps TRBD1 (6 bases). Germline CDR1 and CDR2: SGHRS and YFSETQ. The CDR3 length is 14 residues. The CDR3 spells CASSLERQANGQFF. The CDR3 DNA reads as TGCGCCAGCAGCTTGGAGAGACAGGCCAATGGGCAGTTCTTC.

This chain links TRBV7-9 with TRBJ2-3; 12 nucleotides agree with TRBD2. The ends lost 4 bases at V and 5 bases at J; junction bases unmatched: 7. The CDR3 runs 16 residues. Germline CDR1 reads SEHNR; CDR2 reads FQNEAQ (reference sequence). The CDR3 nucleotides read TGTGCCAGCAGCTACGCTAGCGGGGGGGCTGGAGATACGCAGTATTTT. Translated: CASSYASGGAGDTQYF.

This clonotype was counted a few times. For the CDR3, the DNA is TGTGCCAGCAGTTACCCCGGGACACACTATGGCTACACCTTC. It translates to CASSYPGTHYGYTF. The V call is TRBV6-2 or TRBV6-3, the J call TRBJ1-2; a possible D gene is TRBD1 (6 bases). CDR1 and CDR2 from the germline V gene are MNHEY and SVGEGT. Trimming shortened V by 2 bases and J by 3 bases, and 10 bases separated the two germline ends. The CDR3 is 14 amino acids.

This clonotype showed up many times. This chain uses TRBV5-1 with TRBJ2-1; no clear D gene. Per germline, CDR1 SGHRS and CDR2 YFSETQ. This CDR3 is built from 15 residues. The V end lost 4 bases, the J end lost 3 bases, and 14 bases lay between the germline ends. The CDR3: CASSARVEVYNEQFF. The CDR3 bases are TGCGCCAGCAGCGCAAGGGTTGAGGTCTACAATGAGCAGTTCTTC. The whole variable domain, remainder taken from reference TRBV5-1 and TRBJ2-1, is KAGVTQTPRYLIKTRGQQVTLSCSPISGHRSVSWYQQTPGQGLQFLFEYFSETQRNKGNFPGRFSGRQFSNSRSEMNVSTLELGDSALYLCASSARVEVYNEQFFGPGTRLTVL.